Below, 26 T cell receptor beta chains from the same sample are listed, as sequenced in a study of blood T cell repertoires in COVID-19. Here immunoSEQ multiplex PCR was the method, and the copy in TCRdb shows in-frame clones only, minus some. The sample lists 150,000 to 200,000 clones; roughly nine tenths were seen once. The sample comprised peripheral blood. The receptors originated from a man between 60 and 75 years old with acute or convalescent COVID-19.

The V gene is TRBV7-6, the J gene TRBJ2-1; D perhaps matches TRBD1 (6 bases). The CDR3 is 18 residues long. The V gene's germline CDR1 is SGHVS and CDR2 FNYEAQ. V shed 1 base and J shed 3 bases, with 19 bases lying between them. The CDR3 sequence is CASSLETTGFGYYNEQFF. The DNA for the CDR3 is TGTGCCAGCAGCTTAGAAACTACAGGGTTCGGCTACTACAATGAGCAGTTCTTC.

This clone was counted once. The J gene is TRBJ2-3, the V gene TRBV6-2 or TRBV6-3; 7 positions agree with TRBD2. Per the germline V gene, CDR1 is MNHEY and CDR2 is SVGEGT. CDR3 length: 11 residues. V dropped 5 bases and J dropped 8; count of bases not matched to a gene: 1. Written as DNA, the CDR3 is TGTGCCAGCAGTACGGGGGGTACGCAGTATTTT. It specifies CASSTGGTQYF.

V gene TRBV2 combines with J gene TRBJ2-7; TRBD1 matches at 9 bases. The V gene's germline CDR1 is SNHLY and CDR2 FYNNEI. This CDR3 has 16 residues. V shed 2 bases and J 0 bases; nucleotides not matched to a gene: 5. This CDR3 reads CASSEFGTGSSYEQYF. CDR3 in DNA: TGTGCCAGCAGTGAATTCGGGACAGGGAGCTCCTACGAGCAGTACTTC.

The V and J genes are TRBV5-1 and TRBJ1-3, with TRBD1 identical over 7 bases. Germline assignment: CDR1 SGHRS and CDR2 YFSETQ. V gave up 4 bases and J gave up 2 bases; unmatched junction bases: 3. The CDR3 runs to 14 residues. This CDR3 reads CASSPGQAGNTIYF. DNA of the CDR3: TGCGCCAGCAGCCCTGGACAGGCTGGAAACACCATATATTTT.

The chain is built from TRBV19 and TRBJ1-2; TRBD1 is a possible D gene (6 bases). V lost 8 bases and J lost 0, with 19 bases in between. The CDR3 runs 16 residues. The germline V gene encodes CDR1 LNHDA and CDR2 SQIVND (reference sequence). CDR3: CASQRGGGGPNYGYTF. In DNA form, the CDR3 reads TGTGCCAGTCAAAGAGGGGGGGGTGGACCTAACTATGGCTACACCTTC.

The chain links TRBV6-1 to TRBJ2-3, with 12 bases fitting TRBD2. The V gene end was trimmed by 1 base and the J gene end by 2 bases; junction bases not matched to a gene: 10. Germline V gives CDR1 MNHNS, CDR2 SASEGT. There are 19 residues in the CDR3. For the CDR3, the DNA is TGTGCCAGCAGTGAAGACCCTAGCGGGGGGGCCGCTCTCACAGATACGCAGTATTTT. Amino acids: CASSEDPSGGAALTDTQYF.

V and J are TRBV30 and TRBJ2-7; D might be TRBD1 (6 bases). CDR1 is GTSNPN and CDR2 is SVGIG in the germline V gene (reference sequence). This CDR3 region has 13 residues. Here the CDR3 DNA reads TGTGCTGACGTGGCGACAGGCTCATACGAGCAGTACTTC. This encodes CADVATGSYEQYF.

Remarks on this clone: An end of the junction differs from the germline gene, which may be a read error. This sample also contains other DNA sequences that code for the same CDR3. V and J are TRBV3-1 (or the pseudogene TRBV3-2) and TRBJ1-3; possible D gene TRBD1, 6 bases. The CDR3 consists of 17 residues. Per germline, CDR1 LGHDT and CDR2 YNNKEL (reference sequence). The CDR3: CASSPFAGGASGNTIYF. CDR3 nucleotides: TGTGCCAGCAGCCCTTTCGCGGGGGGCGCTTCTGGAAACACTATATATTTT.

The chain couples TRBV7-9 to TRBJ2-3; D uncertain. The V gene's germline CDR1 is SEHNR and CDR2 FQNEAQ (reference sequence). The CDR3 totals 11 residues. V dropped 5 bases and J dropped 13 bases, with 13 bases sitting between them. CDR3 sequence: CASSPSSGEYF. Written as DNA, the CDR3 is TGTGCCAGCAGCCCCTCTTCCGGAGAGTATTTT. The variable domain in full, with the rest retrieved from reference TRBV7-9 and TRBJ2-3, is DTGVSQNPRHKITKRGQNVTFRCDPISEHNRLYWYRQTLGQGPEFLTYFQNEAQLEKSRLLSDRFSAERPKGSFSTLEIQRTEQGDSAMYLCASSPSSGEYFGPGTRLTVL.

The chain recombines TRBV7-2 with TRBJ1-5; 9 bases match TRBD1. Trimming took 6 bases from V and 5 from J; bases not matched to a gene: 8. CDR1 SGHTA and CDR2 FQGNSA come from the germline V gene. The CDR3 has 15 residues. As DNA, the CDR3 is TGTGCCAGCAGTTACACCGGGACAGGGCATCAGCCCCAGCATTTT. Protein sequence: CASSYTGTGHQPQHF.

The gene calls are TRBV18 and TRBJ1-4; TRBD1 is a possible D gene (6 bases). Per the germline V gene, CDR1 is KGHSH and CDR2 is LQKENI. This CDR3 is 17 amino acids long. V lost 2 bases and J 4 bases, leaving 17 bases between the germline ends. The DNA of the CDR3 is TGTGCCAGCTCACCAGTGAGGGGGAAGGGGGTTAATGAAAAACTGTTTTTT. Translating gives CASSPVRGKGVNEKLFF.

V gene TRBV6-2 or TRBV6-3 combines with J gene TRBJ2-4; a weak D match, TRBD2 (6 bases). V was cut by 2 bases and J by 0 bases, with 8 bases left in between. This CDR3 is built from 15 residues. CDR1 is MNHEY, CDR2 SVGEGT, per germline. CDR3 DNA sequence: TGTGCCAGCAGTTACGGGGGGACAGCCAAAAACATTCAGTACTTC. It codes for CASSYGGTAKNIQYF.

This clone was picked up many times. The V call is TRBV7-2, the J call TRBJ1-6; 7 positions match TRBD1. With V trimmed by 6 bases and J by 14 bases, 13 bases remained unmatched. Per the germline V gene, CDR1 is SGHTA and CDR2 is FQGNSA. CDR3 size: 14 residues. The CDR3 nucleotides read TGTGCCAGCAGTAACATTCGGACAGGACTCACCCTCCACTTT. Translating it yields CASSNIRTGLTLHF.

The rearrangement uses TRBV15 and TRBJ1-4; no firm D call. Germline-derived CDR1 and CDR2 are LNHNV and YYDKDF (reference sequence). With 3 bases removed from V and 0 bases from J, the gap between germline ends came to 8 bases. CDR3 length: 15 residues. The CDR3 region has the DNA TGTGCCACCAGCAGTAGCAGAGCAACTAATGAAAAACTGTTTTTT. Translation: CATSSSRATNEKLFF.

The rearrangement links TRBV19 to TRBJ1-6; D is unresolved. The CDR3 totals 10 residues. The V end lost 5 bases, the J end lost 13 bases, and 6 bases lay between the germline ends. Germline V CDR1 and CDR2: LNHDA, SQIVND (reference sequence). CDR3 sequence (DNA): TGTGCCAGTAGTCCTAGGCCCCTCCACTTT. Protein: CASSPRPLHF.

The CDR3 region has the DNA TGTGCCAGCAGTCGGGGACAGGGAGACTATGGCTACACCTTC. Protein sequence: CASSRGQGDYGYTF. The chain employs TRBV7-9 and TRBJ1-2, with 9 bases fitting TRBD1. Germline V gene lookup returns CDR1 SEHNR and CDR2 FQNEAQ (reference sequence). The CDR3 consists of 14 residues. The ends lost 6 bases at V and 3 bases at J; junction bases unmatched: 5.

Comment on this clone: The same CDR3 also results from other DNA sequences found in this sample. J is TRBJ2-1 and V is TRBV21-1; the table gives TRBD2 as D, unverified against the DNA. TRBV21-1 is noted as a pseudogene. The CDR3 spans 12 residues. The CDR3: CASSKGGNEQFF. The CDR3 nucleotides read TGTGCCAGCAGCAAGGGGGGTAATGAGCAGTTCTTC.

The rearrangement uses TRBV5-5 and TRBJ1-2; TRBD1 agrees at 7 bases. The CDR3 is made up of 14 amino acids. Germline-derived CDR1 and CDR2 are SGHKS and YYEKEE (reference sequence). Trimming cost V 2 bases and J 0 bases; bases outside gene matches: 1. The CDR3 is CASSFGTANYGYTF. The CDR3 DNA is TGTGCCAGCAGCTTCGGGACAGCTAACTATGGCTACACCTTC.

Here the CDR3 reads CASSQEWDTYHEQYF. The CDR3 coding sequence is TGCGCCAGCAGCCAAGAATGGGACACCTACCACGAGCAGTACTTC. The J gene is TRBJ2-7, the V gene TRBV4-1; perhaps TRBD1 as D (6 bases). CDR1 is MGHRA and CDR2 is YSYEKL in the germline V gene. The CDR3 has 15 amino acids. Deletions cut 0 bases from V and 5 bases from J, with 14 bases between.

The chain links TRBV2 to TRBJ1-6; perhaps TRBD1 as D (5 bases). The germline gives CDR1 SNHLY, CDR2 FYNNEI. CDR3 length equals 17 residues. V lost 3 bases and J lost 8, with 20 bases in between. The CDR3 protein is CASSDRASFLRDSPLHF. CDR3 coding DNA: TGTGCCAGCAGTGACAGGGCTTCTTTTCTTCGGGATTCACCCCTCCACTTT.

The chain joins TRBV5-1 to TRBJ1-1; a weak D match, TRBD1 (6 bases). Germline V gives CDR1 SGHRS, CDR2 YFSETQ. V lost 6 bases, J lost 2 bases, and 14 bases lay in between. The CDR3 extends over 14 amino acids. The CDR3 DNA follows: TGCGCCAGCACAAAGGGAGGGGGAAACACTGAAGCTTTCTTT. Amino acids: CASTKGGGNTEAFF.

A word on this clone: Mismatch with germline at one junction end may stem from a read error. V gene TRBV5-6 combines with J gene TRBJ1-3; D is uncertain. CDR3 size: 11 residues. The germline V gene encodes CDR1 SGHDT and CDR2 YYEEEE. In DNA, the CDR3 is TGTGCCAGGAGCTCTGGAAACACCATATATTTT. Its translation is CARSSGNTIYF. Full variable domain (remainder filled in from reference TRBV5-6 and TRBJ1-3): DAGVTQSPTHLIKTRGQQVTLRCSPKSGHDTVSWYQQALGQGPQFIFQYYEEEERQRGNFPDRFSGHQFPNYSSELNVNALLLGDSALYLCARSSGNTIYFGEGSWLTVV.

The rearrangement links TRBV5-1 to TRBJ1-5; 7 nucleotides align to TRBD1. The CDR3 totals 15 residues. Germline values: CDR1 SGHRS, CDR2 YFSETQ. V shed 4 bases, J shed 5 bases, and the junction held 9 bases outside the gene matches. CDR3 protein: CASSPKTGSDQPQHF. CDR3 in DNA: TGCGCCAGCAGCCCCAAGACAGGGAGTGATCAGCCCCAGCATTTT.

The chain recombines TRBV21-1 with TRBJ1-2. TRBV21-1 is labeled a pseudogene. The CDR3 runs 17 residues. The CDR3 DNA follows: TGTGCCAGCAGCGGATGGGGGGTTCGTAGCTCTAACTATGGCTACACCTTC. Its translation is CASSGWGVRSSNYGYTF.

The chain recombines TRBV19 with TRBJ1-2; D gene uncertain. This CDR3 is 14 amino acids long. V was pared by 1 base and J by 2 bases, with 8 bases between. Looked up from germline, CDR1 is LNHDA and CDR2 is SQIVND (reference sequence). The CDR3 coding sequence is TGTGCCAGTAGTATAGCGGCAGGCAACTATGGCTACACCTTC. This sequence encodes CASSIAAGNYGYTF.

The CDR3 DNA reads TGTGCCAGCAGCGGGTACGGCCCCGGGGGAGATACGCAGTATTTT. This gives the protein CASSGYGPGGDTQYF. The chain is built from TRBV9 and TRBJ2-3, with D possibly being TRBD2 (6 bases). This CDR3 spans 15 amino acids. Trimming left V 3 bases short and J 5 bases short, with 16 bases between. CDR1 is SGDLS, CDR2 YYNGEE, per germline.